Reported below is one TCR beta chain. This clonotype was seen only a few times. Its antigen is currently not known. Base qualities are not recorded, but no much larger clone differs from it by a single base. Using a constant-region primer and ProtoScript II reverse transcriptase, TCRbeta-specific cDNA was reverse-transcribed from about 0.45 ug total RNA. TCRbeta libraries were built with three nested multiplex PCR rounds, a slightly modified ARM-PCR procedure. Each of the first two PCR rounds ran for approximately 9 cycles using multiplex TRBV1-TRBV30 forward primers together with a Cbeta reverse primer. Sample barcodes and Illumina adapters were added in a final 25-cycle PCR using Deep VentR polymerase. Before sequencing, amplicons of 200-500 bp were purified from gel using a QIAquick gel extraction kit. An Illumina HiSeq 2500 was used to sequence the TCRbeta amplicons with 250-bp paired-end reads. The authors' pipeline ran thus. Reads were quality-trimmed with Trimmomatic v0.33, and paired reads were merged with FLASH v1.2.11 to recover full CDR3 sequences. MiGEC v1.2.1b assigned V, D and J germline segments to the rearranged TCRbeta sequences. Clonotype statistics and Shannon-Wiener diversity indices were calculated with VDJtools v1.0.0. Except for diversity analysis, only each sample's 250 most abundant clonotypes were used in subsequent analyses to reduce sampling bias. The public reads were reprocessed in TCRdb via fastp at Q25 and MiXCR, keeping in-frame beta chains. Identical CDR3 protein sequences are pooled into one entry, listed with their most common genes and DNA. The V and J calls, along with clone size, are taken from TCRdb and not from the paper's own processing. Across this sample there are 330,000 or so distinct CDR3 sequences, with around three fifths seen only once. The ten largest make up under 8% of the sample.

The entry originates in a study of tumor-infiltrating lymphocytes in primary liver carcinoma (TCRdb year 2017). The study in broad terms: Surgical resection was performed in China between 2015 and 2016 on about 5 patients with histopathologically diagnosed primary liver carcinoma. The five patients, three men and two women aged 30 to 69 years, had hepatocellular carcinoma (four) or combined HCC and intrahepatic cholangiocarcinoma (one). High reproducibility was observed for the technical replicate repertoires, with mean shared-clone rates about 0.92 and correlation coefficients above 0.95. For each liver tumor, the study sampled five regions along with adjacent normal tissue and blood, and applied TCRbeta repertoire sequencing, expression microarrays and whole-exome sequencing. Roughly 3.5 to 7.5 million productive TCRbeta reads were obtained per sample, and no significant difference in read depth was found between tissue types. A total of 35 specimens from 5 patients went through TCRbeta repertoire sequencing, namely 25 tumor regions, 5 adjacent noncancerous liver tissues and 5 peripheral blood samples. The five patients had tumors staged T1-T3 N0M0, with maximum diameters ranging from roughly 4.2 to 11 cm. The investigation overall reported the following: Since the samples were bulk and unsorted, there was no way to compare CD4+ and CD8+ T cell repertoires. Pairs of tumor regions showed greater repertoire overlap (mean 36%) than tumor-adjacent pairs (roughly 17%) or tumor-blood pairs (roughly 15%), which is consistent with antigen-driven expansion. Only the TCR beta chain was sequenced, so true repertoire diversity is likely underestimated because unpaired alpha chains were not captured. The top 250 clones accounted for a significantly greater share of the repertoire in tumors than in blood (p = 0.039). Only a few patients were included in the study, and the authors note that the findings should be validated in a larger study.

RNA from unsorted whole blood was extracted with TRIzol reagent, and germline DNA was obtained with the DNeasy Blood & Tissue kit. Patients had chronic HBV infection and were treatment-naive at sampling. Before surgery, about 4 milliliters of peripheral blood were drawn into K2EDTA tubes. The germline ends are 14 bases apart after V is trimmed by 5 bases and J by 9 bases. CDR1 and CDR2 are read off the germline V gene (reference sequence) as PRHDT and FYEKMQ. From its cysteine to its phenylalanine, the CDR3 spans 12 amino acids. Only the CDR3 portion is preserved as DNA: 36 bases, with reading frame beginning at the first base.

Rearrangement joined TRBV13 to TRBJ2-7, with the D assignment possibly TRBD1 or TRBD2, given 6 matching bases for each. Sequencing used peripheral blood. The TCR comes from a man aged 35 to 55 with primary liver carcinoma and hepatitis B virus infection. The CDR3 loop reads CASSPRGQGQYF. The DNA reads TGTGCCAGCAGCCCTCGGGGGCAAGGGCAGTACTTC.